The sequence of this T cell receptor (beta chain) was determined in a study of shared clonotypes between healthy human individuals. Study results and limitations: The sole specimen, blood, was sampled, and tissue repertoires likely differ.

The CDR3 runs to 21 residues. Unmatched junction bases numbered 22, after V lost 4 bases and J lost 4 bases. For unsorted PBMC, 300 ng DNA per replicate equaled some 32,000 T cell genomes. Generated by immunoSEQ multiplex PCR, the TCRdb table keeps only in-frame clones and is missing some. This sample has about 490,000 clones, with around 73% found just once. On this clone: Its antigen is unknown.

Adult Caucasians living in Nashville, Tennessee made up all of the donors. Without sorting, samples used about 90 million PBMCs for genomic DNA. This clonotype was sampled from a woman between 35 and 50 years old in good health. Some clones in this sample may be carry-over from other donors' samples. Source material: PBMCs. The chain couples TRBV23-1 to TRBJ2-3, with TRBD2 identical over 11 bases. TRBV23-1 is noted as an ORF with a role that remains uncertain. The CDR3 loop is CASSPRAGTSGPPCGSDTQYF. In nucleotides, the CDR3 is TGCGCCAGCAGTCCCCGCGCCGGGACTAGCGGACCCCCCTGCGGGTCAGATACGCAGTATTTT.